This TCR beta chain was documented in a study of Tregs in tolerant kidney transplant recipients. The V gene lost 2 bases and the J gene lost 8 bases, with 13 bases spanning the gap. CDR1 and CDR2 from the germline V gene are LGHNA and YSLEER. The CDR3 is made up of 14 amino acids. The data were produced by immunoSEQ multiplex PCR, yet TCRdb's version contains in-frame clones alone and is incomplete. Seen here are some 55,000 clones, approximately 85% observed once, and the top ten hold approximately 2.1%. The sequence was collected from a human donor who received a combined kidney and bone marrow transplant. The chain employs TRBV4-3 and TRBJ1-3, with D perhaps TRBD1 (6 bases). The material was Tregs from blood, obtained before the transplant. The CDR3 DNA sequence: TGCGCCAGCAGCCAAAATACAGGGTTGGACACCATATATTTT. Encoded protein: CASSQNTGLDTIYF.